This T cell receptor (beta chain) was captured in a study of T cell repertoires in cytomegalovirus infection. Across the whole study: Public TCR beta signatures were indicative of both CMV infection and a matching HLA type.

Study results and caveats: Cumulative frequency of public TCR beta families picked out carriers of CMV plus the relevant HLA. Across the ex vivo response, the dominant clonotypes were HLA-C-restricted CMV-specific TCR beta clonotypes.

CDR3 length: 15 amino acids. Looked up from germline, CDR1 is MDHEN and CDR2 is SYDVKM. V lost 6 bases and J lost 1, with 15 bases in between. TCRdb analysed the reads with MiXCR anew, one entry per CDR3 protein. The data contain roughly 240,000 distinct CDR3 sequences, 6% to 8% of them singletons. This clonotype appeared many times. Its target is unknown. The receptor comes from a human donor in good health (CMV status not recorded). Some clones in this sample may be carry-over from other donors' samples. The sequenced sample consisted of PBMCs. This chain joins TRBV28 and TRBJ1-1; unclear D gene. CDR3: CASRLHAEGNTEAFF. The CDR3, as DNA: TGTGCCAGCAGGCTACATGCTGAGGGGAACACTGAAGCTTTCTTT.